This TCR beta chain was found in a study of human T cells and chemical hapten exposure. Study details: There were weekly diphenylcyclopropenone doses to the scalp for patients throughout the roughly 24-week study. Alopecia areata, totalis or universalis affected patients who were mostly female. Study-level points and caveats: TCRs above 1 in 1000 frequency did not change with DPC sensitization. It was expanded TCRs that formed significantly more large CDR3 similarity clusters than controls did.

TCRdb re-analysed the RACE reads in MiXCR, keeping a single row per CDR3 protein. The sample contains under 200,000 distinct CDR3 sequences, roughly 25% of which appear only once. With regard to this clonotype: Its antigen is currently unknown.

V trimming: 6 bases; J trimming: 4 bases; junction bases outside the gene matches: 7. CDR3 length: 14 residues. Germline CDR1 and CDR2: MRHNA and SNTAGT. Time point in this sample: patch test 3, about 24 weeks after DPC sensitization. Treatment meaning: therapeutic diphenylcyclopropenone sensitization with weekly scalp DPC. This clonotype originated in a woman aged 18-30 years with alopecia areata. Some clones in this sample may be carry-over from other donors' samples. V usage is TRBV6-4 and J usage is TRBJ2-7; 9 nucleotides agree with TRBD1. The source material was whole blood, sampled in connection with sensitization to the hapten diphenylcyclopropenone (DPC). CDR3 bases: TGTGCCAGCAGAGAGGGACAGGGAATGTACGAGCAGTACTTC. This sequence encodes CASREGQGMYEQYF.